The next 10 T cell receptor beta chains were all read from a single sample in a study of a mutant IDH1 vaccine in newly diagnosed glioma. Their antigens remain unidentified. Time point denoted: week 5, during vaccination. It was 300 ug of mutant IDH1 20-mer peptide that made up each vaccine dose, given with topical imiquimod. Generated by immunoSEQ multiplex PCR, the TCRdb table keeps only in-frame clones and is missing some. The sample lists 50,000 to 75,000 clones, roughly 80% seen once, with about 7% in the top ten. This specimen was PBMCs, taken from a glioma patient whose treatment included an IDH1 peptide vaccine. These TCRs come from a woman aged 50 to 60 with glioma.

The CDR3 nucleotides read TGTGCCACCGGTGGCGGTGGATTCACAGATACGCAGTATTTT. Protein sequence: CATGGGGFTDTQYF. The V and J genes are TRBV25-1 and TRBJ2-3; D not certain. The CDR3 contains 14 residues. Germline V CDR1 and CDR2: MGHDK, SYGVNS. The V end was cut by 10 bases, the J end by 2 bases, with 16 bases between.

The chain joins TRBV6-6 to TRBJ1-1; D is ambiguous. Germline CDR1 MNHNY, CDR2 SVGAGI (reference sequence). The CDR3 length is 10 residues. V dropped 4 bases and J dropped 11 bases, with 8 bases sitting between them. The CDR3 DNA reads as TGTGCCAGCAGTTCCCGTGACGCTTTCTTT. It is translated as CASSSRDAFF.

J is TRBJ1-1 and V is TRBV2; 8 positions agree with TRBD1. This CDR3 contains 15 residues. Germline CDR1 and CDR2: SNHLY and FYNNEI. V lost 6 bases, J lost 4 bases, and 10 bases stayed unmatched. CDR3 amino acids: CASSFGQGGATEAFF. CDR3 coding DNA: TGTGCCAGCAGCTTCGGACAGGGAGGGGCCACTGAAGCTTTCTTT.

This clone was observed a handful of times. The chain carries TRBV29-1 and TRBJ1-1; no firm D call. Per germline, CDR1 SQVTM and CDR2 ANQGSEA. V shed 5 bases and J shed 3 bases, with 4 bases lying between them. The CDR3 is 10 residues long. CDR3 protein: CSVIDTEAFF. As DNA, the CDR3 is TGCAGCGTTATAGACACTGAAGCTTTCTTT.

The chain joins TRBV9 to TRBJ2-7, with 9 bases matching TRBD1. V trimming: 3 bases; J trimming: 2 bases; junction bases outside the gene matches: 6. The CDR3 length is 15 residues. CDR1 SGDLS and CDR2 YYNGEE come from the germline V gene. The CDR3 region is CASSAGQGEAYEQYF. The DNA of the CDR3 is TGTGCCAGCAGCGCGGGACAGGGAGAGGCCTACGAGCAGTACTTC.

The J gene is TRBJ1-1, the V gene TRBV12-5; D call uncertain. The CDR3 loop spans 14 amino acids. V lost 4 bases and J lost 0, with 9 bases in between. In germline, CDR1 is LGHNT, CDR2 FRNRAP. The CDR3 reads CASGSQTMNTEAFF. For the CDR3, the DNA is TGTGCTAGTGGTTCTCAGACCATGAACACTGAAGCTTTCTTT.

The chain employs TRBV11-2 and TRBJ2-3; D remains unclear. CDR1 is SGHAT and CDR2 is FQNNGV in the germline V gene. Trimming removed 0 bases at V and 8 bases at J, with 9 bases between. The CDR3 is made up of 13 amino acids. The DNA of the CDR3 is TGTGCCAGCAGCTTAGAGGCCAGTAGTACGCAGTATTTT. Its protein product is CASSLEASSTQYF. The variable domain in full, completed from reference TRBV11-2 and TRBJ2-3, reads EAGVAQSPRYKIIEKRQSVAFWCNPISGHATLYWYQQILGQGPKLLIQFQNNGVVDDSQLPKDRFSAERLKGVDSTLKIQPAKLEDSAVYLCASSLEASSTQYFGPGTRLTVL.

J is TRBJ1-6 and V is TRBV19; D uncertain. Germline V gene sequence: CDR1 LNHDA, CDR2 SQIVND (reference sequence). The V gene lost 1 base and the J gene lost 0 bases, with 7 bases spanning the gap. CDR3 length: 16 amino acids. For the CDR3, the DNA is TGTGCCAGTAGTATAGGTCAGAACTCCTATAATTCACCCCTCCACTTT. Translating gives CASSIGQNSYNSPLHF. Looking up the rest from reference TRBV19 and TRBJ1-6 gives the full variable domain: DGGITQSPKYLFRKEGQNVTLSCEQNLNHDAMYWYRQDPGQGLRLIYYSQIVNDFQKGDIAEGYSVSREKKESFPLTVTSAQKNPTAFYLCASSIGQNSYNSPLHFGNGTRLTVT.

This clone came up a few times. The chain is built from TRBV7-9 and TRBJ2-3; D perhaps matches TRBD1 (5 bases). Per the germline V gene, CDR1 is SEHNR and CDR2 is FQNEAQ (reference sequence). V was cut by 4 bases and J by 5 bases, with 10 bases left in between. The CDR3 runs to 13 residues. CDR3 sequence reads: CASSSAGIDTQYF. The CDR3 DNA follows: TGTGCCAGCAGCTCAGCAGGGATAGATACGCAGTATTTT.

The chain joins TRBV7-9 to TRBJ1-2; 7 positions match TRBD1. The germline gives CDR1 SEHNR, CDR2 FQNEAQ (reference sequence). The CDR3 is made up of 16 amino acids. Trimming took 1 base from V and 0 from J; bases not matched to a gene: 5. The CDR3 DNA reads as TGTGCCAGCAGCTTAGAAAAAGGGGGCGCTAACTATGGCTACACCTTC. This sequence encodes CASSLEKGGANYGYTF.